Presented here are 32 T cell receptor beta chains from one specimen sequenced in a study of shared clonotypes between healthy human individuals. TCRdb's copy holds only in-frame clones and misses some; the assay was immunoSEQ multiplex PCR. Here the sample spans approximately 2.4 million clones, 90% to 96% being singletons. Sequencing was performed on naive CD4+ T cells sorted from blood. Subset defined: CD45RA+ positively selected. Every receptor here comes from a man aged 18 to 29 in good health.

The gene calls are TRBV6-5 and TRBJ1-1, with 7 bases lining up with TRBD1. Trimming took 5 bases from V and 11 from J; bases not matched to a gene: 5. CDR3 size: 11 residues. Germline V lookup: CDR1 MNHEY, CDR2 SVGAGI. As DNA, the CDR3 is TGTGCCAGCAGTGACCCCAGGGGGGCTTTCTTT. It translates to CASSDPRGAFF.

This clone came up once. The chain links TRBV6-6 to TRBJ1-3, with a tentative D call TRBD1 (5 bases). Trimming shortened V by 6 bases and J by 4 bases, and 10 bases separated the two germline ends. The CDR3 consists of 13 residues. Germline-derived CDR1 and CDR2 are MNHNY and SVGAGI (reference sequence). The CDR3 loop reads CASRPRQGNTIYF. In nucleotides, the CDR3 is TGTGCCAGCAGACCTAGACAGGGAAACACCATATATTTT.

The chain employs TRBV6-1 and TRBJ2-5; 11 bases are shared with TRBD2. The germline gives CDR1 MNHNS, CDR2 SASEGT. The J segment lost 5 bases and the V segment lost 4 bases, leaving 9 bases of the junction unmatched. CDR3 length equals 16 residues. CDR3 sequence (DNA): TGTGCCAGCAGTGGACCTCTAGCGGGGGGTGCGGAGACCCAGTACTTC. Protein: CASSGPLAGGAETQYF.

The J gene is TRBJ2-2, the V gene TRBV6-5, with D hard to call. Germline values: CDR1 MNHEY, CDR2 SVGAGI. This CDR3 region has 16 residues. V was clipped by 2 bases and J by 1 base, with 11 bases between them. CDR3 in amino acids: CASSYNRALNTGELFF. The CDR3 nucleotides are TGTGCCAGCAGTTACAATCGAGCCCTGAACACCGGGGAGCTGTTTTTT.

The chain joins TRBV6-5 to TRBJ2-7; TRBD2 is a possible D gene (6 bases). Germline V gene data show CDR1 as MNHEY and CDR2 as SVGAGI. The CDR3 totals 15 residues. Trimming took off 0 bases at V and 4 bases at J, with 13 bases between the two ends. The CDR3 protein is CASSYSIGTQYEQYF. As DNA, the CDR3 is TGTGCCAGCAGTTACTCGATAGGGACTCAATACGAGCAGTACTTC.

The chain carries TRBV9 and TRBJ1-6; D perhaps matches TRBD1 (5 bases). Germline V CDR1 and CDR2: SGDLS, YYNGEE. The CDR3 consists of 14 residues. V was shortened by 4 bases and J by 5 bases, with 10 bases between the two germline ends. CDR3 in amino acids: CASSRGRDNSPLHF. CDR3 DNA sequence: TGTGCCAGCAGCCGGGGGAGGGATAATTCACCCCTCCACTTT.

The J gene is TRBJ2-7, the V gene TRBV6-6; TRBD2 agrees at 7 bases. V gave up 2 bases and J gave up 2 bases; unmatched junction bases: 3. Germline V gene lookup returns CDR1 MNHNY and CDR2 SVGAGI (reference sequence). The length of the CDR3 is 14 residues. The CDR3 DNA reads as TGTGCCAGCAGTTACAACGGGGGGACCTACGAGCAGTACTTC. Translation gives CASSYNGGTYEQYF.

The rearrangement uses TRBV7-8 and TRBJ2-5, with 9 bases lining up with TRBD1. V gave up 5 bases and J gave up 4 bases; unmatched junction bases: 14. Germline CDR1 SGHVS, CDR2 FQNEAQ. This CDR3 is built from 17 residues. The CDR3 DNA follows: TGTGCCAGCAGCCCCCAGCGGCCGGGACAGGGCGGAGAGACCCAGTACTTC. Translating gives CASSPQRPGQGGETQYF. Based on the CDR3 plus reference TRBV7-8 and TRBJ2-5, the full variable domain is GAGVSQSPRYKVAKRGQDVALRCDPISGHVSLFWYQQALGQGPEFLTYFQNEAQLDKSGLPSDRFFAERPEGSVSTLKIQRTQQEDSAVYLCASSPQRPGQGGETQYFGPGTRLLVL.

The table lists this clone with a count of one. The gene calls are TRBV7-9 and TRBJ2-7; D uncertain. Germline assignment: CDR1 SEHNR and CDR2 FQNEAQ (reference sequence). The CDR3 totals 11 residues. The V and J ends lost 5 bases and 9 bases respectively, with 11 bases between them. In DNA form, the CDR3 reads TGTGCCAGCAGCCCGGGCGTCGGGCAGTACTTC. It encodes CASSPGVGQYF.

The rearrangement uses TRBV30 and TRBJ1-6, with D unresolved. V gave up 2 bases and J gave up 10 bases, with 18 bases separating them. Germline loops: CDR1 GTSNPN, CDR2 SVGIG (reference sequence). The CDR3 totals 15 residues. The CDR3 region has the DNA TGTGCCTGGAGTAGCCAGGATCTAAGATTCTCACCCCTCCACTTT. This sequence encodes CAWSSQDLRFSPLHF.

This clone has a handful of counts. The rearrangement uses TRBV9 and TRBJ1-2, with D possibly matching TRBD1 (5 bases). The CDR3 runs to 16 residues. Germline V gene sequence: CDR1 SGDLS, CDR2 YYNGEE. V was clipped by 1 base and J by 2 bases, with 15 bases between them. Here the CDR3 reads CASSVMSGQTNYGYTF. The CDR3 nucleotides are TGTGCCAGCAGCGTAATGTCGGGGCAGACCAACTATGGCTACACCTTC.

The chain combines TRBV7-8 with TRBJ2-6; 9 bases fit TRBD1. CDR1 and CDR2 (germline): SGHVS, FQNEAQ. V dropped 5 bases and J dropped 4; count of bases not matched to a gene: 9. The CDR3 extends over 17 amino acids. The CDR3 DNA follows: TGTGCCAGCAGCGAGACAGGGGGGAAGAGAGGGGCCAACGTCCTGACTTTC. This translates into CASSETGGKRGANVLTF.

The chain joins TRBV7-9 to TRBJ1-6; D may be TRBD1 (6 bases). This CDR3 spans 14 amino acids. With 5 bases removed from V and 8 bases from J, the gap between germline ends came to 13 bases. CDR1 and CDR2 from the germline V gene are SEHNR and FQNEAQ (reference sequence). The CDR3 here is CASSVDRWYSPLHF. Written as DNA, the CDR3 is TGTGCCAGCAGCGTAGACAGGTGGTATTCACCCCTCCACTTT.

The J gene is TRBJ2-7, the V gene TRBV2, with 7 bases identical to TRBD2. With 5 bases clipped from V and 3 bases from J, the junction kept 4 bases outside the gene matches. The CDR3 totals 13 residues. The germline CDR1 and CDR2 sequences are SNHLY and FYNNEI. CDR3 sequence reads: CASSRLADYEQYF. The CDR3 DNA sequence: TGTGCCAGCAGTCGCCTAGCGGACTACGAGCAGTACTTC. Full variable domain (missing parts from reference TRBV2 and TRBJ2-7): EPEVTQTPSHQVTQMGQEVILRCVPISNHLYFYWYRQILGQKVEFLVSFYNNEISEKSEIFDDQFSVERPDGSNFTLKIRSTKLEDSAMYFCASSRLADYEQYFGPGTRLTVT.

J is TRBJ2-3 and V is TRBV7-9; D might be TRBD1 (5 bases). CDR3 size: 13 residues. Per germline, CDR1 SEHNR and CDR2 FQNEAQ (reference sequence). The ends were cut back, 6 bases at V and 3 bases at J, with 10 bases in the middle. CDR3 DNA: TGTGCCAGCAGGCCGACAGTTACAGATACGCAGTATTTT. This gives the protein CASRPTVTDTQYF.

CDR3 region: CASSPVPGQGIRNTEAFF. For the CDR3, the DNA is TGTGCCAGCAGCCCTGTCCCGGGACAGGGTATTCGGAACACTGAAGCTTTCTTT. This chain joins TRBV5-4 and TRBJ1-1, with 9 bases that match TRBD1. The CDR3 loop spans 18 amino acids. V shed 4 bases, J shed 1 base, and the junction held 14 bases outside the gene matches. Germline V CDR1 and CDR2: SGHNT, YYREEE (reference sequence).

The chain carries TRBV4-1 and TRBJ1-1, with 7 bases matching TRBD1. The ends lost 3 bases at V and 4 bases at J; junction bases unmatched: 8. The CDR3 runs 15 residues. Per the germline V gene, CDR1 is MGHRA and CDR2 is YSYEKL. CDR3 in amino acids: CASSQSQGGATEAFF. As DNA, the CDR3 is TGCGCCAGCAGCCAGTCCCAGGGGGGTGCCACTGAAGCTTTCTTT.

The V gene is TRBV5-1, the J gene TRBJ1-6; D gene uncertain. The length of the CDR3 is 17 residues. Germline assignment: CDR1 SGHRS and CDR2 YFSETQ. Deletions cut 0 bases from V and 9 bases from J, with 19 bases between. The CDR3 DNA is TGCGCCAGCAGCTTGGCTTTGGGCCAGGTGAAGGGTTCACCCCTCCACTTT. This sequence encodes CASSLALGQVKGSPLHF.

The chain recombines TRBV7-9 with TRBJ1-5; D may be TRBD1 (5 bases). The CDR3 length is 15 residues. Germline loops: CDR1 SEHNR, CDR2 FQNEAQ (reference sequence). V was clipped by 4 bases and J by 3 bases, with 13 bases between them. The CDR3 DNA sequence: TGTGCCAGCAGCTCCTCGTCGGGGGTCAATCAGCCCCAGCATTTT. Protein product: CASSSSSGVNQPQHF.

The chain couples TRBV11-2 to TRBJ1-3; D remains ambiguous. This CDR3 is built from 14 residues. Germline loops: CDR1 SGHAT, CDR2 FQNNGV. Deletions cut 3 bases from V and 0 bases from J, with 6 bases between. CDR3 residues: CASSFGNSGNTIYF. CDR3 bases: TGTGCCAGCAGCTTCGGGAACTCTGGAAACACCATATATTTT.

This chain joins TRBV7-9 and TRBJ2-1, with D maybe TRBD2 (6 bases). CDR1 is SEHNR, CDR2 FQNEAQ, per germline (reference sequence). V was cut by 5 bases and J by 9 bases, with 11 bases left in between. The CDR3 spans 12 residues. CDR3 sequence: CASSRDSGEQFF. The CDR3, as DNA: TGTGCCAGCAGCCGGGACTCTGGTGAGCAGTTCTTC.

The chain uses TRBV20-1 and TRBJ2-5, with D possibly being TRBD2 (6 bases). Germline V lookup: CDR1 DFQATT, CDR2 SNEGSKA (reference sequence). This CDR3 has 11 residues. V was cut by 6 bases and J by 9 bases, with 14 bases left in between. The DNA of the CDR3 is TGCAGTGCCCCACTAGCTCAATCCCAGTACTTC. Translated: CSAPLAQSQYF.

Remarks on this clone: Different DNA sequences within this sample yield the same CDR3. The chain combines TRBV2 with TRBJ2-2, with 10 bases lining up with TRBD2. Trimming took 4 bases from V and 4 from J; bases not matched to a gene: 3. This CDR3 has 15 residues. Per the germline V gene, CDR1 is SNHLY and CDR2 is FYNNEI. The DNA of the CDR3 is TGTGCCAGCAGTGGGACTAGCGGATCCACCGGGGAGCTGTTTTTT. Amino acid sequence: CASSGTSGSTGELFF.

This sequence joins TRBV11-3 and TRBJ2-1; D ambiguous. Germline CDR1 reads SGHNT; CDR2 reads YENEEA. V dropped 5 bases and J dropped 15 bases, with 29 bases sitting between them. The CDR3 sequence is 16 residues long. The CDR3 region has the DNA TGTGCCAGCAGCCCAAGCTCCGTCTTTGCTCCCCTGGCGATGTTCTTC. This codes for CASSPSSVFAPLAMFF.

For this clone: An end of the junction does not agree with germline; a read error may underlie this. The chain links TRBV2 to TRBJ2-7; TRBD2 matches at 11 bases. The CDR3 is 16 residues long. The germline V gene has CDR1 SNHLY and CDR2 FYNNEI. CDR3 nucleotide sequence: TGTGCCAGCAGTGAACAGGTGACTAGCGGGGTCTACGGGCAGTACTTC. Translated, it gives CASSEQVTSGVYGQYF. The variable domain in full, completed from reference TRBV2 and TRBJ2-7, reads EPEVTQTPSHQVTQMGQEVILRCVPISNHLYFYWYRQILGQKVEFLVSFYNNEISEKSEIFDDQFSVERPDGSNFTLKIRSTKLEDSAMYFCASSEQVTSGVYGQYFGPGTRLTVT.

The chain recombines TRBV9 with TRBJ2-1, with a tentative D call TRBD2 (5 bases). The germline CDR1 and CDR2 sequences are SGDLS and YYNGEE. The CDR3 extends over 15 amino acids. Between the trimmed V and J ends, which lost 3 bases and 0 bases, there was a span of 10 bases. The chain's CDR3 is CASSASEGSYNEQFF. CDR3 DNA: TGTGCCAGCAGCGCGTCAGAGGGCTCCTACAATGAGCAGTTCTTC.

This clone was recorded once. The chain employs TRBV5-1 and TRBJ2-3, with TRBD2 matching over 9 bases. The trim removed 5 bases at V and 0 bases at J, leaving 7 bases unmatched. Germline V gives CDR1 SGHRS, CDR2 YFSETQ. CDR3 size: 16 residues. CDR3 protein: CASSLPSGDSTDTQYF. CDR3 coding DNA: TGCGCCAGCAGTTTGCCTAGCGGGGATAGCACAGATACGCAGTATTTT.

About this clone itself: In the same sample, other DNA sequences code for this CDR3. The rearrangement uses TRBV4-3 and TRBJ1-1; unclear D gene. V was clipped by 0 bases and J by 8 bases, with 10 bases between them. Looked up from germline, CDR1 is LGHNA and CDR2 is YSLEER. The CDR3 has 13 residues. This CDR3 is CASSQDLGREAFF. The DNA of the CDR3 is TGCGCCAGCAGCCAAGATCTCGGCAGGGAAGCTTTCTTT.

Comments on this clone: Other DNA sequences in the same sample also yield this CDR3. The chain employs TRBV7-9 and TRBJ2-3; D is uncertain. This CDR3 comprises 12 residues. Deletions cut 2 bases from V and 3 bases from J, with 3 bases between. CDR1 SEHNR and CDR2 FQNEAQ come from the germline V gene (reference sequence). The CDR3 spells CASSLRTDTQYF. The CDR3 DNA sequence: TGTGCCAGCAGCTTACGGACAGATACGCAGTATTTT.

The rearrangement links TRBV7-8 to TRBJ2-7; 10 bases fit TRBD2. The CDR3 covers 18 residues. Trimming at V came to 2 bases and at J to 4 bases, leaving 14 bases not matched to a gene. In germline, CDR1 is SGHVS, CDR2 FQNEAQ. CDR3 residues: CASSLRLGASGSFYEQYF. In DNA form, the CDR3 reads TGTGCCAGCAGCTTAAGGTTGGGGGCTAGCGGGAGCTTTTACGAGCAGTACTTC. Full variable domain (outside the CDR3, taken from reference TRBV7-8 and TRBJ2-7): GAGVSQSPRYKVAKRGQDVALRCDPISGHVSLFWYQQALGQGPEFLTYFQNEAQLDKSGLPSDRFFAERPEGSVSTLKIQRTQQEDSAVYLCASSLRLGASGSFYEQYFGPGTRLTVT.

The V call is TRBV5-1, the J call TRBJ1-1, with 7 bases identical to TRBD1. CDR1 and CDR2 from the germline V gene are SGHRS and YFSETQ. The ends lost 4 bases at V and 5 bases at J; junction bases unmatched: 5. The CDR3 contains 13 residues. The CDR3, as DNA: TGCGCCAGCAGCATCGCAGGGGGTACTGAAGCTTTCTTT. It encodes CASSIAGGTEAFF.

The chain couples TRBV5-1 to TRBJ2-1; 9 bases agree with TRBD1. The CDR3 length is 15 residues. With 5 bases clipped from V and 6 bases from J, the junction kept 9 bases outside the gene matches. Per germline, CDR1 SGHRS and CDR2 YFSETQ. CDR3 sequence: CASRGATTGGNEQFF. The CDR3, as DNA: TGCGCCAGCAGGGGAGCTACGACAGGGGGCAATGAGCAGTTCTTC.